The rows below give T cell receptor beta chains drawn from one sample of a study of post-analysis software for immune sequencing data. TCRdb reanalysed the PCR reads using MiXCR and keeps one entry per CDR3 protein. The sample consists of more than 350,000 distinct CDR3 sequences, less than 40% of them appearing once. The sequenced sample was blood. All receptors derive from a girl between 2 and 10 years old with multiple sclerosis. CDR3s include the opening cysteine and the closing phenylalanine or tryptophan. A D gene is named only where the DNA matches it firmly. Not every row has a clone size; where given, it reads once, few, many or a size class.

j_gene: TRBJ1-1
v_gene: TRBV11-2
abundance: NA
d_gene: TRBD1
CDR3aa: CASSKLGQGATEAFF
CDR3nt: TGTGCCAGCAGCAAATTAGGACAGGGTGCCACTGAAGCTTTCTTT

j_gene: TRBJ2-1
v_gene: TRBV3-1
abundance: NA
d_gene: TRBD2
CDR3aa: CASSQTLAGGLREQFF
CDR3nt: TGTGCCAGCAGCCAGACTCTAGCGGGGGGGCTCCGCGAGCAGTTCTTC

j_gene: TRBJ2-7
v_gene: TRBV7-2
abundance: NA
d_gene: NA
CDR3aa: CASSGTAGYNEQYF
CDR3nt: TGTGCCAGCAGCGGAACAGCAGGGTACAACGAGCAGTACTTC

j_gene: TRBJ2-7
v_gene: TRBV28
abundance: few
d_gene: NA
CDR3aa: CASFRQGVEQYF
CDR3nt: TGTGCCAGCTTCCGGCAGGGAGTCGAGCAGTACTTC

j_gene: TRBJ2-7
v_gene: TRBV6-2/TRBV6-3
abundance: NA
d_gene: NA
CDR3aa: CASTEQGGNYEQYF
CDR3nt: TGTGCCAGCACCGAACAGGGGGGGAACTACGAGCAGTACTTC

j_gene: TRBJ1-2
v_gene: TRBV20-1
abundance: once
d_gene: NA
CDR3aa: CSARLRDPNYGYTF
CDR3nt: TGCAGTGCTAGACTCAGAGATCCTAACTATGGCTACACCTTC

j_gene: TRBJ1-1
v_gene: TRBV10-3
abundance: few
d_gene: NA
CDR3aa: CAISGGPEAFF
CDR3nt: TGTGCCATCAGTGGGGGGCCTGAAGCTTTCTTT

j_gene: TRBJ2-5
v_gene: TRBV7-8
abundance: NA
d_gene: NA
CDR3aa: CASRDSKETQYF
CDR3nt: TGTGCCAGCAGGGACAGTAAAGAGACCCAGTACTTC

j_gene: TRBJ2-3
v_gene: TRBV9
abundance: few
d_gene: NA
CDR3aa: CASSVAGIDTDTQYF
CDR3nt: TGTGCCAGCAGCGTAGCAGGCATCGACACAGATACGCAGTATTTT

j_gene: TRBJ2-5
v_gene: TRBV12-3/TRBV12-4
abundance: NA
d_gene: TRBD2
CDR3aa: CASSFSRLAGVRQETQYF
CDR3nt: TGTGCCAGCAGTTTCTCACGTCTAGCGGGAGTACGTCAAGAGACCCAGTACTTC

j_gene: TRBJ2-1
v_gene: TRBV6-1
abundance: few
d_gene: TRBD2
CDR3aa: CASIVLAGSYNEQFF
CDR3nt: TGTGCCAGCATCGTTTTAGCGGGCTCCTACAATGAGCAGTTCTTC

j_gene: TRBJ2-1
v_gene: TRBV10-3
abundance: NA
d_gene: TRBD2
CDR3aa: CAISGGGYNEQFF
CDR3nt: TGTGCCATCAGTGGCGGGGGCTACAATGAGCAGTTCTTC

j_gene: TRBJ1-1
v_gene: TRBV7-2
abundance: few
d_gene: NA
CDR3aa: CASTKGPIGEAFF
CDR3nt: TGTGCCAGCACAAAGGGTCCGATAGGTGAAGCTTTCTTT

j_gene: TRBJ2-3
v_gene: TRBV9
abundance: NA
d_gene: NA
CDR3aa: CASSAAITDTQYF
CDR3nt: TGTGCCAGCAGCGCAGCTATCACAGATACGCAGTATTTT

j_gene: TRBJ1-5
v_gene: TRBV2
abundance: once
d_gene: NA
CDR3aa: CASRQANQPQHF
CDR3nt: TGTGCCAGCCGGCAGGCTAATCAGCCCCAGCATTTT

j_gene: TRBJ2-7
v_gene: TRBV7-3
abundance: once
d_gene: TRBD1
CDR3aa: CASSLGQGIYYEQYF
CDR3nt: TGTGCCAGCAGTTTGGGACAGGGAATCTACTACGAGCAGTACTTC

j_gene: TRBJ1-1
v_gene: TRBV6-5
abundance: NA
d_gene: NA
CDR3aa: CASSYSSSLGTATLEAFF
CDR3nt: TGTGCCAGCAGTTACTCGAGCTCCCTGGGAACAGCGACCCTTGAAGCTTTCTTT

j_gene: TRBJ2-7
v_gene: TRBV20-1
abundance: NA
d_gene: NA
CDR3aa: CSARGGGARVYEQYF
CDR3nt: TGCAGTGCTCGAGGTGGGGGGGCCCGTGTCTACGAGCAGTACTTC

j_gene: TRBJ1-4
v_gene: TRBV12-3/TRBV12-4
abundance: NA
d_gene: TRBD1
CDR3aa: CASSLTGEYEKLFF
CDR3nt: TGTGCCAGCAGTCTCACAGGGGAATATGAAAAACTGTTTTTT

j_gene: TRBJ2-1
v_gene: TRBV28
abundance: NA
d_gene: NA
CDR3aa: CARPLRAGLRNEQFF
CDR3nt: TGTGCCAGGCCTCTCCGGGCCGGGTTGCGCAATGAGCAGTTCTTC

j_gene: TRBJ2-1
v_gene: TRBV6-6
abundance: NA
d_gene: NA
CDR3aa: CASTSGANYNEQFF
CDR3nt: TGTGCCAGCACCTCCGGGGCCAACTACAATGAGCAGTTCTTC

j_gene: TRBJ1-1
v_gene: TRBV10-2
abundance: NA
d_gene: NA
CDR3aa: CASSTFSGVAFF
CDR3nt: TGCGCCAGCAGTACTTTCTCCGGTGTGGCTTTCTTT

j_gene: TRBJ2-5
v_gene: TRBV27
abundance: few
d_gene: NA
CDR3aa: CASSLWGQETQYF
CDR3nt: TGTGCCAGCAGTTTATGGGGACAAGAGACCCAGTACTTC

j_gene: TRBJ1-2
v_gene: TRBV28
abundance: NA
d_gene: NA
CDR3aa: CASRPGTDYGYTF
CDR3nt: TGTGCCAGCAGGCCCGGGACGGACTATGGCTACACCTTC

j_gene: TRBJ2-3
v_gene: TRBV30
abundance: once
d_gene: NA
CDR3aa: CAWNRDLTDTQYF
CDR3nt: TGTGCCTGGAACAGGGATTTGACAGATACGCAGTATTTT

j_gene: TRBJ2-5
v_gene: TRBV29-1
abundance: few
d_gene: TRBD1
CDR3aa: CSVGQGGTQETQYF
CDR3nt: TGCAGCGTGGGACAGGGTGGGACACAAGAGACCCAGTACTTC

j_gene: TRBJ1-2
v_gene: TRBV28
abundance: few
d_gene: NA
CDR3aa: CASSLFSGYTF
CDR3nt: TGTGCCAGCAGTTTATTTAGTGGCTACACCTTC

j_gene: TRBJ1-2
v_gene: TRBV6-5
abundance: many
d_gene: TRBD1
CDR3aa: CASSYSTDRGAYGYTF
CDR3nt: TGTGCCAGCAGTTACTCGACCGACAGGGGCGCCTATGGCTACACCTTC

j_gene: TRBJ2-7
v_gene: TRBV6-5
abundance: NA
d_gene: NA
CDR3aa: CASRRQDPTYEQYF
CDR3nt: TGTGCCAGCAGGCGACAGGACCCAACCTACGAGCAGTACTTC

j_gene: TRBJ2-7
v_gene: TRBV29-1
abundance: few
d_gene: NA
CDR3aa: CSAKGTAETYEQYF
CDR3nt: TGCAGCGCCAAAGGCACCGCAGAAACCTACGAGCAGTACTTC

j_gene: TRBJ2-7
v_gene: TRBV10-3
abundance: NA
d_gene: TRBD2
CDR3aa: CAIAQGLAEAFEQYF
CDR3nt: TGTGCCATAGCCCAGGGACTAGCGGAAGCTTTTGAGCAGTACTTC

j_gene: TRBJ2-3
v_gene: TRBV12-3/TRBV12-4
abundance: NA
d_gene: TRBD2
CDR3aa: CASSALLPGLAEEPKDTQYF
CDR3nt: TGTGCCAGCAGCGCCTTACTCCCGGGACTAGCGGAAGAACCCAAGGATACGCAGTATTTT

j_gene: TRBJ2-1
v_gene: TRBV29-1
abundance: NA
d_gene: NA
CDR3aa: CSVEVFGVRSYNEQFF
CDR3nt: TGCAGCGTTGAGGTATTTGGAGTGAGGTCCTACAATGAGCAGTTCTTC

j_gene: TRBJ1-2
v_gene: TRBV5-1
abundance: once
d_gene: TRBD1
CDR3aa: CASSWTWGQSGYCYTF
CDR3nt: TGCGCCAGCAGCTGGACCTGGGGACAGTCGGGCTATTGCTACACCTTC

j_gene: TRBJ1-2
v_gene: TRBV20-1
abundance: few
d_gene: NA
CDR3aa: CSARDFRGLSYGYTF
CDR3nt: TGCAGTGCTAGAGATTTTCGGGGGCTCTCCTATGGCTACACCTTC

j_gene: TRBJ1-2
v_gene: TRBV5-1
abundance: NA
d_gene: NA
CDR3aa: CANSSDAGYGYTF
CDR3nt: TGCGCCAACAGTTCAGACGCTGGGTATGGCTACACCTTC

j_gene: TRBJ2-4
v_gene: TRBV4-1
abundance: NA
d_gene: NA
CDR3aa: CASSHHEVKEQYF
CDR3nt: TGCGCCAGCAGCCACCACGAAGTGAAAGAGCAGTACTTC

j_gene: TRBJ2-7
v_gene: TRBV12-3/TRBV12-4
abundance: few
d_gene: TRBD2
CDR3aa: CASSWAGGSYEQYF
CDR3nt: TGTGCCAGCAGTTGGGCGGGAGGTTCCTACGAGCAGTACTTC

j_gene: TRBJ2-7
v_gene: TRBV6-6
abundance: few
d_gene: NA
CDR3aa: CASSYSTTVYEQYF
CDR3nt: TGTGCCAGCAGTTACTCAACGACCGTCTACGAGCAGTACTTC

j_gene: TRBJ2-1
v_gene: TRBV20-1
abundance: NA
d_gene: TRBD2
CDR3aa: CSATDGSGGYNEQFF
CDR3nt: TGCAGTGCTACAGACGGGAGCGGGGGCTACAATGAGCAGTTCTTC

j_gene: TRBJ2-1
v_gene: TRBV9
abundance: NA
d_gene: TRBD2
CDR3aa: CASSDSGGVWHEQFF
CDR3nt: TGTGCCAGCAGCGATAGCGGGGGGGTCTGGCATGAGCAGTTCTTC

j_gene: TRBJ1-2
v_gene: TRBV7-2
abundance: NA
d_gene: TRBD1
CDR3aa: CASSLGRQGPYTF
CDR3nt: TGTGCCAGCAGCTTAGGACGACAGGGACCCTACACCTTC

j_gene: TRBJ2-5
v_gene: TRBV5-1
abundance: few
d_gene: NA
CDR3aa: CASSLGQYQETQYF
CDR3nt: TGCGCCAGCAGCTTGGGGCAGTACCAAGAGACCCAGTACTTC

j_gene: TRBJ2-1
v_gene: TRBV9
abundance: NA
d_gene: TRBD2
CDR3aa: CASSVSTSGGAMYNEQFF
CDR3nt: TGTGCCAGCAGCGTTTCAACTAGCGGGGGGGCAATGTACAATGAGCAGTTCTTC

j_gene: TRBJ2-3
v_gene: TRBV29-1
abundance: few
d_gene: TRBD2
CDR3aa: CSVEKGLLTDTQYF
CDR3nt: TGCAGCGTTGAAAAGGGACTACTCACAGATACGCAGTATTTT

j_gene: TRBJ2-7
v_gene: TRBV27
abundance: many
d_gene: NA
CDR3aa: CASSLYPGLGEQYF
CDR3nt: TGTGCCAGCAGTTTATACCCGGGTCTGGGGGAGCAGTACTTC

j_gene: TRBJ1-6
v_gene: TRBV5-1
abundance: many
d_gene: NA
CDR3aa: CASSFLEEPNSPLHF
CDR3nt: TGCGCCAGCAGCTTTCTCGAAGAACCTAATTCACCCCTCCACTTT

j_gene: TRBJ1-6
v_gene: TRBV15
abundance: NA
d_gene: TRBD1
CDR3aa: CATSRDTGGESPLHF
CDR3nt: TGTGCCACCAGCAGAGATACAGGGGGCGAGTCACCCCTCCACTTT

j_gene: TRBJ2-1
v_gene: TRBV10-3
abundance: NA
d_gene: NA
CDR3aa: CAISEQAGETQFF
CDR3nt: TGTGCCATCAGTGAACAGGCGGGCGAGACCCAGTTCTTC

j_gene: TRBJ2-5
v_gene: TRBV24-1
abundance: NA
d_gene: TRBD1
CDR3aa: CATSAESQGAQETQYF
CDR3nt: TGTGCCACCAGTGCAGAAAGTCAGGGGGCGCAAGAGACCCAGTACTTC

j_gene: TRBJ2-5
v_gene: TRBV14
abundance: NA
d_gene: NA
CDR3aa: CASSQVLTVTQETQYF
CDR3nt: TGTGCCAGCAGCCAAGTGCTCACGGTCACACAAGAGACCCAGTACTTC

j_gene: TRBJ1-1
v_gene: TRBV12-5
abundance: NA
d_gene: NA
CDR3aa: CASGLGRENTEAFF
CDR3nt: TGTGCTAGTGGTTTGGGCCGGGAGAACACTGAAGCTTTCTTT

j_gene: TRBJ2-7
v_gene: TRBV10-3
abundance: few
d_gene: NA
CDR3aa: CAISDFLGEQYF
CDR3nt: TGTGCCATCAGTGATTTTTTGGGCGAGCAGTACTTC

j_gene: TRBJ2-7
v_gene: TRBV20-1
abundance: NA
d_gene: NA
CDR3aa: CSASWGTDYEQYF
CDR3nt: TGCAGTGCTAGTTGGGGGACTGACTACGAGCAGTACTTC

j_gene: TRBJ2-3
v_gene: TRBV4-2
abundance: NA
d_gene: NA
CDR3aa: CASSQDQGLGTDTQYF
CDR3nt: TGTGCCAGCAGCCAAGATCAGGGGTTGGGCACAGATACGCAGTATTTT